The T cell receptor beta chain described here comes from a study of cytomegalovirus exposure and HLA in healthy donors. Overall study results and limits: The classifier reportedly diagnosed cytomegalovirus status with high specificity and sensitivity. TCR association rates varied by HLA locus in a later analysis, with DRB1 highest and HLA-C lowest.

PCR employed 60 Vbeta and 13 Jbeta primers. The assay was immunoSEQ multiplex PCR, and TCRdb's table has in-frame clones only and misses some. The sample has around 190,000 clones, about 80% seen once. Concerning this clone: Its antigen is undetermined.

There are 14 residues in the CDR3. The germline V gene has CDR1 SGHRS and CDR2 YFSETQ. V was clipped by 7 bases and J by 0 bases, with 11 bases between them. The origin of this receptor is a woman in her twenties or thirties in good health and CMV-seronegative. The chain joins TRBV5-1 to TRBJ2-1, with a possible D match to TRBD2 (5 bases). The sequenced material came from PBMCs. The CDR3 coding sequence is TGCGCCAGCCAGGACTCACGCTCCTACAATGAGCAGTTCTTC. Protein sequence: CASQDSRSYNEQFF.